This entry describes one TCR beta chain. The sample originates from a study of blood T cell repertoires in COVID-19. Assay: immunoSEQ multiplex PCR; the TCRdb copy retains only in-frame clones and omits some. The sample lists around 190,000 clones; about 88% were seen once. Germline CDR1 is SGHRS and CDR2 is YFSETQ. After removal of 4 bases from V and 5 bases from J, the junction contained 7 bases not matched to a gene. The CDR3 sequence is 15 residues long. The specimen was peripheral blood. This TCR came from a man aged 45-60 years with COVID-19, enrolled during active disease. V usage is TRBV5-1 and J usage is TRBJ1-4; 8 nucleotides match TRBD1. CDR3 region: CASSVTGVDNEKLFF. CDR3 DNA: TGCGCCAGCAGCGTGACAGGGGTGGACAATGAAAAACTGTTTTTT.